These 22 T cell receptor beta chains originate from one sample sequenced in a study of OX40 agonist ivuxolimab in advanced cancers. The table came from immunoSEQ multiplex PCR; TCRdb's copy has only in-frame clones and leaves some out. Among 65,000 to 80,000 clones listed, about nine tenths were seen once. The starting material was CD4+ or CD8+ T cells sorted from blood, obtained in a trial of the OX40 agonist ivuxolimab. The receptor source for this set is an adult with an advanced solid tumor such as melanoma, head and neck, liver or kidney cancer.

V usage is TRBV6-4 and J usage is TRBJ1-1; weak D call: TRBD1 (5 bases). There are 14 residues in the CDR3. Trimming left V 5 bases short and J 7 bases short, with 17 bases between. Per germline, CDR1 MRHNA and CDR2 SNTAGT. In DNA, the CDR3 is TGTGCCAGCAGTTTCCGGGGGGGGGACGTTGAAGCTTTCTTT. This translates into CASSFRGGDVEAFF.

This chain uses TRBV5-1 with TRBJ2-6; D might be TRBD2 (6 bases). CDR1 is SGHRS, CDR2 YFSETQ, per germline. Trimming took off 3 bases at V and 2 bases at J, with 15 bases between the two ends. This CDR3 has 17 amino acids. For the CDR3, the DNA is TGCGCCAGCAGCTGGACCCCCTGGAGGGCTGGGGCCAACGTCCTGACTTTC. Protein: CASSWTPWRAGANVLTF.

This chain joins TRBV6-1 and TRBJ1-1; D gene unclear. Germline lookup yields CDR1 MNHNS and CDR2 SASEGT. The CDR3 spans 14 residues. Trimming removed 3 bases at V and 1 base at J, with 9 bases between. In DNA form, the CDR3 reads TGTGCCAGCAGTGAGGGCCCCGCGAACACTGAAGCTTTCTTT. Residues: CASSEGPANTEAFF.

The chain has TRBV9 and TRBJ2-7; 7 positions agree with TRBD1. The V segment lost 4 bases and the J segment 0 bases; nucleotides outside the gene matches: 4. The CDR3 length is 14 residues. Germline V gene data show CDR1 as SGDLS and CDR2 as YYNGEE. CDR3 nucleotides: TGTGCCAGCAGCTCAGCAGGGGGCTCCTACGAGCAGTACTTC. It specifies CASSSAGGSYEQYF.

This clone was counted a single time. The genes are TRBV5-1 and TRBJ1-1; a possible D gene is TRBD1 (5 bases). V was cut by 2 bases and J by 1 base, with 9 bases left in between. This CDR3 contains 14 residues. CDR1 is SGHRS, CDR2 YFSETQ, per germline. The DNA for the CDR3 is TGCGCCAGCAGCTTTCTTCAGGGGAACACTGAAGCTTTCTTT. Encoded protein: CASSFLQGNTEAFF.

To note about this clone: Its ends do not fully match the called genes, so a read error is possible. V and J are TRBV7-9 and TRBJ2-1, with TRBD1 as a possible D gene (6 bases). The CDR3 spans 14 residues. Germline CDR1 is SEHNR and CDR2 is FQNEAQ (reference sequence). CDR3 amino acids: CASSPGHTLTAGIF. For the CDR3, the DNA is TGTGCCAGCAGCCCGGGACACACTTTAACGGCCGGAATCTTC.

The V and J genes are TRBV30 and TRBJ1-5, with D perhaps matching TRBD1 (5 bases). From germline, CDR1 is GTSNPN and CDR2 SVGIG (reference sequence). This CDR3 has 13 residues. V shed 2 bases and J shed 1 base, with 6 bases lying between them. CDR3 nucleotides: TGTGCCTGGAGTCAGGGAAGCAATCAGCCCCAGCATTTT. Protein product: CAWSQGSNQPQHF. The whole variable domain, remainder taken from reference TRBV30 and TRBJ1-5, is SQTIHQWPATLVQPVGSPLSLECTVEGTSNPNLYWYRQAAGRGLQLLFYSVGIGQISSEVPQNLSASRPQDRQFILSSKKLLLSDSGFYLCAWSQGSNQPQHFGDGTRLSIL.

The rearrangement uses TRBV4-3 and TRBJ2-3; D unresolved. Trimming took off 4 bases at V and 14 bases at J, with 16 bases between the two ends. Looked up from germline, CDR1 is LGHNA and CDR2 is YSLEER. This CDR3 has 12 amino acids. In DNA form, the CDR3 reads TGCGCCAGCAGCCTAGACCCCCTCCGGCGGTATTTT. This codes for CASSLDPLRRYF.

The chain uses TRBV6-1 and TRBJ1-1; 7 bases map to TRBD1. After removal of 6 bases from V and 1 base from J, the junction contained 5 bases not matched to a gene. Germline CDR1 reads MNHNS; CDR2 reads SASEGT. CDR3 length equals 14 residues. This CDR3 is CASSLTGKNTEAFF. The DNA of the CDR3 is TGTGCCAGCAGCCTGACAGGGAAGAACACTGAAGCTTTCTTT.

The chain employs TRBV11-2 and TRBJ2-7; 8 bases are shared with TRBD1. CDR1 SGHAT and CDR2 FQNNGV come from the germline V gene. The CDR3 consists of 16 residues. Unmatched junction bases numbered 14, after V lost 3 bases and J lost 7 bases. CDR3 sequence (DNA): TGTGCCAGCAGCTTTTTGACCGCAGGGGGCGCAGGGGAGCAGTACTTC. This sequence encodes CASSFLTAGGAGEQYF.

This sequence joins TRBV30 and TRBJ1-5, with TRBD1 matching over 7 bases. The CDR3 is 15 amino acids. V trimming: 3 bases; J trimming: 4 bases; junction bases outside the gene matches: 9. Germline V CDR1 and CDR2: GTSNPN, SVGIG (reference sequence). The CDR3 protein is CAWSTGATRNQPQHF. The CDR3 DNA sequence: TGTGCCTGGAGCACAGGGGCTACGAGGAATCAGCCCCAGCATTTT.

The V gene is TRBV18, the J gene TRBJ2-1; possibly TRBD2 for D (6 bases). The CDR3 consists of 18 residues. V was shortened by 3 bases and J by 8 bases, with 26 bases between the two germline ends. The germline gives CDR1 KGHSH, CDR2 LQKENI. The CDR3 region has the DNA TGTGCCAGCTCACCGGGGGAGTACGGGGGAACGTTTGAGGATGAGCAGTTCTTC. Protein product: CASSPGEYGGTFEDEQFF. The entire variable domain, with the rest obtained from reference TRBV18 and TRBJ2-1, is as follows: NAGVMQNPRHLVRRRGQEARLRCSPMKGHSHVYWYRQLPEEGLKFMVYLQKENIIDESGMPKERFSAEFPKEGPSILRIQQVVRGDSAAYFCASSPGEYGGTFEDEQFFGPGTRLTVL.

The chain uses TRBV11-3 and TRBJ2-7, with D possibly being TRBD1 (6 bases). Germline lookup yields CDR1 SGHNT and CDR2 YENEEA. This CDR3 has 14 amino acids. With 1 base removed from V and 4 bases from J, the gap between germline ends came to 11 bases. CDR3 in DNA: TGTGCCAGCAGCTTAGGGACCCAGGGGTACGAGCAGTACTTC. Protein product: CASSLGTQGYEQYF.

This clone is a singleton in its sample. The chain joins TRBV7-2 to TRBJ2-5; D is possibly TRBD2 (5 bases). The germline CDR1 and CDR2 sequences are SGHTA and FQGNSA. The CDR3 loop spans 15 amino acids. The ends were cut back, 5 bases at V and 4 bases at J, with 17 bases in the middle. CDR3 sequence (DNA): TGTGCCAGCAGCAGGGCTAGCACTTTCGGAGAGACCCAGTACTTC. Encoded protein: CASSRASTFGETQYF.

J is TRBJ1-5 and V is TRBV6-1; D is uncertain. Trimming removed 5 bases from V and 3 bases from J, with 8 bases in between. The germline V gene has CDR1 MNHNS and CDR2 SASEGT. The CDR3 extends over 13 amino acids. CDR3 DNA sequence: TGTGCCAGCAGTTTGAGGAACAATCAGCCCCAGCATTTT. This sequence encodes CASSLRNNQPQHF.

The chain uses TRBV5-5 and TRBJ2-5; TRBD1 agrees at 7 bases. With V trimmed by 4 bases and J by 3 bases, 3 bases remained unmatched. Germline-derived CDR1 and CDR2 are SGHKS and YYEKEE (reference sequence). This CDR3 region has 13 residues. CDR3 residues: CASSATGEETQYF. CDR3 DNA: TGTGCCAGCAGCGCCACAGGGGAAGAGACCCAGTACTTC.

This chain joins TRBV11-3 and TRBJ2-7, with 7 positions matching TRBD2. This CDR3 region has 16 residues. V gave up 0 bases and J gave up 1 base; unmatched junction bases: 6. From germline, CDR1 is SGHNT and CDR2 YENEEA. In nucleotides, the CDR3 is TGTGCCAGCAGCTTAGATGGCAGGGAGGGTTCCTACGAGCAGTACTTC. It codes for CASSLDGREGSYEQYF.

The chain is built from TRBV7-3 and TRBJ1-6; D is perhaps TRBD1 (6 bases). The CDR3 contains 18 residues. V dropped 3 bases and J dropped 8 bases, with 23 bases sitting between them. Per the germline V gene, CDR1 is SGHTA and CDR2 is FQGTGA. The DNA for the CDR3 is TGTGCCAGCAGCTTTGGACGGGGTAGGGGGTTGGGAGATTCACCCCTCCACTTT. Its protein product is CASSFGRGRGLGDSPLHF.

This clone was seen a single time. The chain links TRBV7-8 to TRBJ2-2; 9 bases line up with TRBD1. The trim removed 6 bases at V and 2 bases at J, leaving 7 bases unmatched. From germline, CDR1 is SGHVS and CDR2 FQNEAQ. This CDR3 spans 16 amino acids. CDR3 amino acids: CASSWGTGLNTGELFF. The CDR3 DNA is TGTGCCAGCAGTTGGGGGACAGGGTTAAACACCGGGGAGCTGTTTTTT.

This chain links TRBV5-1 with TRBJ2-7; a weak D match, TRBD1 (6 bases). The V gene's germline CDR1 is SGHRS and CDR2 YFSETQ. The CDR3 runs to 14 residues. Trimming pared 4 bases from V and 1 base from J, leaving 12 bases between. CDR3 in amino acids: CASSLAGVSYEQYF. The CDR3 nucleotides are TGCGCCAGCAGCCTAGCAGGGGTGTCCTACGAGCAGTACTTC.

The gene calls are TRBV5-6 and TRBJ2-7, with TRBD1 identical over 12 bases. V shed 0 bases and J 4 bases; nucleotides not matched to a gene: 2. Germline CDR1 and CDR2: SGHDT and YYEEEE. The CDR3 consists of 15 residues. The DNA of the CDR3 is TGTGCCAGCAGCTTGGGGGACAGGGGGCCATACGAGCAGTACTTC. Translation gives CASSLGDRGPYEQYF.

The chain is built from TRBV5-5 and TRBJ2-6; D is uncertain. CDR1 is SGHKS and CDR2 is YYEKEE in the germline V gene (reference sequence). This CDR3 contains 14 residues. V lost 4 bases and J lost 4, with 9 bases in between. The CDR3 bases are TGTGCCAGCAGCCTGTTAGGCGGGGCCAACGTCCTGACTTTC. Its translation is CASSLLGGANVLTF.